These 9 T cell receptor beta chains share one sample of origin, sequenced in a study of CD8+ T cells in alopecia areata. Isolated RNA was reverse transcribed into cDNA used as the sequencing template. TCRdb's copy holds only in-frame clones and misses some; the assay was immunoSEQ multiplex PCR. The data show 140,000 to 150,000 clones, with roughly 44% seen just once and around 7% held by the top ten. Sequencing input: CD4+ T cells sorted from blood. The receptors come from a human donor with alopecia areata.

The chain employs TRBV14 and TRBJ2-1; no definite D call. The CDR3 has 13 residues. V lost 0 bases and J lost 9, with 9 bases in between. CDR1 is SGHDN and CDR2 is FVKESK in the germline V gene. CDR3 in DNA: TGTGCCAGCAGCCAAGAACCAGCCAGTGAGCAGTTCTTC. This encodes CASSQEPASEQFF.

This clone was detected only a few times. The chain is built from TRBV18 and TRBJ1-2; D perhaps matches TRBD1 (5 bases). Germline V gene lookup returns CDR1 KGHSH and CDR2 LQKENI. The CDR3 is 14 residues long. V was pared by 0 bases and J by 8 bases, with 13 bases between. CDR3 coding DNA: TGTGCCAGCTCACCACCCCAGGGACTCGGGGGCTACACCTTC. Protein sequence: CASSPPQGLGGYTF.

This clone turned up a few times. CDR3 loop: CASSLDMQGGSNQPQHF. DNA for the CDR3: TGTGCCAGCAGCTTAGACATGCAGGGAGGGAGCAATCAGCCCCAGCATTTT. V gene TRBV7-9 combines with J gene TRBJ1-5, with D possibly matching TRBD1 (5 bases). V was clipped by 1 base and J by 1 base, with 14 bases between them. Germline V CDR1 and CDR2: SEHNR, FQNEAQ (reference sequence). The CDR3 runs to 17 residues.

J is TRBJ1-2 and V is TRBV30; D is undetermined. Trimming took 2 bases from V and 7 from J, leaving 11 bases between them. Germline CDR1 and CDR2: GTSNPN and SVGIG (reference sequence). There are 12 residues in the CDR3. In DNA, the CDR3 is TGTGCCTGGAGTCCAGGCGGGGTTGGCTACACCTTC. Amino acid sequence: CAWSPGGVGYTF.

This clone was seen more than once but under ten times. The CDR3 spells CASSGTPGQGNTGELFF. In DNA, the CDR3 is TGTGCCAGCAGCGGAACACCGGGACAGGGGAACACCGGGGAGCTGTTTTTT. This rearrangement joins TRBV9 to TRBJ2-2, with 9 bases identical to TRBD1. Germline values: CDR1 SGDLS, CDR2 YYNGEE. The CDR3 sequence is 17 residues long. Germline trimming cut 3 bases from V and 1 base from J; bases unmatched to any gene: 7.

The sample holds a few counts of this clone. This chain links TRBV27 with TRBJ1-5; 7 bases agree with TRBD1. The CDR3 consists of 14 residues. Losses at the gene ends were 5 bases for V and 7 bases for J; bases not matched to a gene: 8. Germline CDR1 is MNHEY and CDR2 is SMNVEV (reference sequence). Written as DNA, the CDR3 is TGTGCCAGCAGTCAAGACAGGGCTTGGCAGCCCCAGCATTTT. Protein sequence: CASSQDRAWQPQHF.

This clone was counted a few times. The chain links TRBV29-1 to TRBJ2-3; a possible D gene is TRBD2 (5 bases). The length of the CDR3 is 13 residues. CDR1 SQVTM and CDR2 ANQGSEA come from the germline V gene. V lost 8 bases and J lost 3, with 15 bases in between. DNA of the CDR3: TGCAGCTATCGCCCAGCGGTGACAGATACGCAGTATTTT. Encoded protein: CSYRPAVTDTQYF.

This clone has a handful of counts. In DNA, the CDR3 is TGTGCCAGCAGCTTATCCAGGGATGACTATGGCTACACCTTC. As protein: CASSLSRDDYGYTF. The chain couples TRBV7-9 to TRBJ1-2, with D possibly being TRBD1 (5 bases). Trimming removed 2 bases from V and 3 bases from J, with 10 bases in between. Germline CDR1 is SEHNR and CDR2 is FQNEAQ (reference sequence). The CDR3 is 14 amino acids.

This clone was picked up a small number of times. The J gene is TRBJ2-7, the V gene TRBV5-4, with 11 bases identical to TRBD2. This CDR3 comprises 16 residues. The germline V gene encodes CDR1 SGHNT and CDR2 YYREEE (reference sequence). Unmatched junction bases numbered 5, after V lost 1 base and J lost 2 bases. The CDR3 is CASSLPLAGGPYEQYF. The CDR3 nucleotides are TGTGCCAGCAGCTTGCCCCTAGCGGGAGGACCCTACGAGCAGTACTTC.